This TCR beta chain originates from a study of T cell changes during pregnancy in multiple sclerosis. The data were produced by immunoSEQ multiplex PCR, yet TCRdb's version contains in-frame clones alone and is incomplete. The table includes approximately 27,000 clones, approximately 94% detected once. This CDR3 comprises 13 residues. Germline V gene data show CDR1 as SQVTM and CDR2 as ANQGSEA. The V end was cut by 4 bases, the J end by 5 bases, with 14 bases between. V is TRBV29-1 and J is TRBJ2-5; D perhaps matches TRBD2 (6 bases). Source: CD4+ T cells from peripheral blood mononuclear cells, taken in the first trimester of pregnancy. This receptor was taken from a female donor with multiple sclerosis, enrolled in a pregnancy study. The CDR3, as DNA: TGCAGCGTTGGCCTACTAGCTGGCGAGACCCAGTACTTC. Translating gives CSVGLLAGETQYF.